This T cell receptor beta chain was recovered during a study of blood T cell repertoires in COVID-19. The wider study: Italy, Spain and the United States were the sources of the convalescent and acute COVID-19 samples. The analysed material was cDNA or gDNA that came from T cells, B-cell-depleted T cells, or PBMCs.

Authors' processing steps: Counts of nucleated cells, estimated from reference gene primer amplification, were obtained. The assay was immunoSEQ multiplex PCR, and TCRdb's table has in-frame clones only and misses some. D and trimming come from the DNA, and the V and J calls and clone size come from that table. The sample lists hundreds of thousands of clones, less than 90% occurring once. This CDR3 spans 12 amino acids. The V end was cut by 7 bases, the J end by 3 bases, with 8 bases between. CDR1 SGHTS and CDR2 YDEGEE come from the germline V gene. Sequencing input: peripheral blood. The clonotype comes from a man in his forties with acute or convalescent COVID-19. The chain links TRBV5-8 to TRBJ1-5; D unclear. The CDR3 is CASGIDNQPQHF. CDR3 DNA sequence: TGTGCCAGCGGTATAGACAATCAGCCCCAGCATTTT.